The 30 T cell receptor beta chains presented below share a single source sample, sequenced in a study of OX40 agonist ivuxolimab in advanced cancers. Data came from immunoSEQ multiplex PCR; TCRdb stores just in-frame clones and leaves some out. The repertoire holds about 61,000 clones, with approximately 81% as singletons. Source: CD4+ or CD8+ T cells sorted from blood, taken in a trial of the OX40 agonist ivuxolimab. Receptors originate from an adult with an advanced solid tumor such as melanoma, head and neck, liver or kidney cancer.

V usage is TRBV6-5 and J usage is TRBJ2-5; D is perhaps TRBD1 (6 bases). Between the trimmed V and J ends, which lost 5 bases and 0 bases, there was a span of 13 bases. Germline lookup yields CDR1 MNHEY and CDR2 SVGAGI. This CDR3 comprises 15 residues. CDR3 amino acids: CASSPKGGYQETQYF. The CDR3 region has the DNA TGTGCCAGCAGTCCCAAAGGGGGTTACCAAGAGACCCAGTACTTC.

This sequence joins TRBV5-1 and TRBJ2-3, with D unclear. Deletions cut 9 bases from V and 0 bases from J, with 17 bases between. Germline loops: CDR1 SGHRS, CDR2 YFSETQ. The CDR3 covers 15 residues. CDR3 amino acids: CATHQQLPSTDTQYF. The CDR3 DNA sequence: TGCGCCACCCATCAGCAGCTCCCTAGCACAGATACGCAGTATTTT.

Comment on this clone: A read error may produce the germline difference seen at one junction end. The V call is TRBV10-3, the J call TRBJ2-3; TRBD1 or TRBD2 may be the D gene (5 bases each). This CDR3 is 14 amino acids long. Germline V gene sequence: CDR1 ENHRY, CDR2 SYGVKD. CDR3 in amino acids: CTISERQGEDTQYF. CDR3 sequence (DNA): TGTACCATCAGTGAAAGGCAGGGAGAAGATACGCAGTATTTT.

The V call is TRBV11-2, the J call TRBJ2-2; 7 nucleotides agree with TRBD2. The junction had 5 bases not matched to a gene; V was cut back by 4 bases and J by 3 bases. This CDR3 spans 15 amino acids. Per the germline V gene, CDR1 is SGHAT and CDR2 is FQNNGV. The DNA of the CDR3 is TGTGCCAGCAGCTCCGGGGGAGGGGACACCGGGGAGCTGTTTTTT. Encoded protein: CASSSGGGDTGELFF. The full variable domain, with the rest looked up from reference TRBV11-2 and TRBJ2-2, is EAGVAQSPRYKIIEKRQSVAFWCNPISGHATLYWYQQILGQGPKLLIQFQNNGVVDDSQLPKDRFSAERLKGVDSTLKIQPAKLEDSAVYLCASSSGGGDTGELFFGEGSRLTVL.

The CDR3 spells CASSIGRSGGEKLFF. The CDR3 DNA is TGTGCCAGTAGTATTGGTCGGTCGGGTGGCGAAAAACTGTTTTTT. This rearrangement joins TRBV19 to TRBJ1-4, with D hard to call. The CDR3 totals 15 residues. V dropped 3 bases and J dropped 8 bases, with 16 bases sitting between them. CDR1 is LNHDA, CDR2 SQIVND, per germline (reference sequence).

The rearrangement uses TRBV15 and TRBJ1-1; TRBD1 aligns across 10 bases. Germline V gene lookup returns CDR1 LNHNV and CDR2 YYDKDF (reference sequence). The CDR3 spans 15 residues. V dropped 6 bases and J dropped 4; count of bases not matched to a gene: 8. The CDR3 spells CATRRQGAGSTEAFF. The CDR3 region has the DNA TGTGCCACCAGACGACAGGGGGCGGGAAGCACTGAAGCTTTCTTT.

A few counts support this clone. The V gene is TRBV28, the J gene TRBJ2-2; 7 bases are a match to TRBD2. The CDR3 has 17 amino acids. With V trimmed by 5 bases and J by 6 bases, 15 bases remained unmatched. Per germline, CDR1 MDHEN and CDR2 SYDVKM. In DNA form, the CDR3 reads TGTGCCAGCAGTCCTCCCTGGGAGGGTGGTTTTGCCGGGGAGCTGTTTTTT. Translation gives CASSPPWEGGFAGELFF.

This chain uses TRBV5-1 with TRBJ1-2; no firm D call. The CDR3 covers 15 residues. Germline V gene sequence: CDR1 SGHRS, CDR2 YFSETQ. Trimming stripped 2 bases from V and 0 bases from J, with 11 bases between. CDR3 protein: CASSFGSVTNYGYTF. Written as DNA, the CDR3 is TGCGCCAGCAGCTTTGGATCGGTAACTAACTATGGCTACACCTTC.

This clone is labeled medium-sized (0.01 to 0.1%). The V and J genes are TRBV5-1 and TRBJ2-7; 8 bases line up with TRBD1. The V and J ends lost 1 base and 2 bases, in that order; junction bases with no gene match: 5. The germline V gene encodes CDR1 SGHRS and CDR2 YFSETQ. The CDR3 totals 15 residues. DNA for the CDR3: TGCGCCAGCAGCTTGTCGGGGACAGGAACCTACGAGCAGTACTTC. It codes for CASSLSGTGTYEQYF.

This chain links TRBV19 with TRBJ1-4; perhaps TRBD1 as D (5 bases). Germline V gene sequence: CDR1 LNHDA, CDR2 SQIVND (reference sequence). The CDR3 consists of 16 residues. The V and J ends lost 4 bases and 3 bases respectively, with 15 bases between them. CDR3 protein: CASSRPGRAANEKLFF. DNA for the CDR3: TGTGCCAGTAGTAGGCCAGGGCGGGCGGCTAATGAAAAACTGTTTTTT.

This clone has more than one count but fewer than ten. Here the CDR3 reads CASSEAFQPQHF. The CDR3 coding sequence is TGTGCCAGCAGTGAGGCTTTCCAGCCCCAGCATTTT. V is TRBV6-1 and J is TRBJ1-5; D not resolved. The length of the CDR3 is 12 residues. Germline V lookup: CDR1 MNHNS, CDR2 SASEGT. Trimming left V 3 bases short and J 7 bases short, with 7 bases between.

The chain links TRBV25-1 to TRBJ2-2; D may be TRBD1 (5 bases). Germline loops: CDR1 MGHDK, CDR2 SYGVNS. Between the trimmed V and J ends, which lost 1 base and 1 base, there was a span of 13 bases. This CDR3 is 17 amino acids long. The CDR3 protein is CASSELRGSENTGELFF. The CDR3 nucleotides read TGTGCCAGCAGTGAATTAAGGGGCAGTGAGAACACCGGGGAGCTGTTTTTT. The entire variable domain, with the rest obtained from reference TRBV25-1 and TRBJ2-2, is as follows: EADIYQTPRYLVIGTGKKITLECSQTMGHDKMYWYQQDPGMELHLIHYSYGVNSTEKGDLSSESTVSRIRTEHFPLTLESARPSHTSQYLCASSELRGSENTGELFFGEGSRLTVL.

The table lists this clone with a few counts. The chain links TRBV10-3 to TRBJ2-7; D is possibly TRBD1 (6 bases). The CDR3 is 14 residues long. V lost 3 bases, J lost 3 bases, and 12 bases lay in between. Germline V gene data show CDR1 as ENHRY and CDR2 as SYGVKD. The CDR3 sequence is CAISEQGSGYEQYF. DNA of the CDR3: TGTGCCATCAGTGAACAGGGCTCAGGCTACGAGCAGTACTTC.

The sample holds a few counts of this clone. This sequence joins TRBV11-3 and TRBJ2-4; the D gene is possibly TRBD2 (6 bases). In germline, CDR1 is SGHNT, CDR2 YENEEA. V was cut by 5 bases and J by 8 bases, with 13 bases left in between. CDR3 length equals 13 residues. CDR3 coding DNA: TGTGCCAGCAGCCAGGGTTGGGGGGACATTCAGTACTTC. It encodes CASSQGWGDIQYF.

The chain joins TRBV9 to TRBJ2-7; 8 bases are a match to TRBD1. With 0 bases clipped from V and 0 bases from J, the junction kept 17 bases outside the gene matches. This CDR3 comprises 20 residues. Germline-derived CDR1 and CDR2 are SGDLS and YYNGEE. CDR3 loop: CASSVAPTIVGTGLSYEQYF. Here the CDR3 DNA reads TGTGCCAGCAGCGTAGCCCCAACCATTGTCGGGACAGGTCTCTCCTACGAGCAGTACTTC.

The chain joins TRBV7-9 to TRBJ2-2, with 10 bases fitting TRBD2. V lost 5 bases and J lost 6; bases outside the gene matches: 3. The germline CDR1 and CDR2 sequences are SEHNR and FQNEAQ (reference sequence). This CDR3 contains 14 residues. DNA of the CDR3: TGTGCCAGCAGCCAAAGCGGGAGGGCCGGGGAGCTGTTTTTT. Translation gives CASSQSGRAGELFF. The whole variable domain, remainder taken from reference TRBV7-9 and TRBJ2-2, is DTGVSQNPRHKITKRGQNVTFRCDPISEHNRLYWYRQTLGQGPEFLTYFQNEAQLEKSRLLSDRFSAERPKGSFSTLEIQRTEQGDSAMYLCASSQSGRAGELFFGEGSRLTVL.

The chain joins TRBV10-2 to TRBJ1-5; D is ambiguous. The CDR3 is 13 residues long. The germline V gene has CDR1 WSHSY and CDR2 SAAADI. Trimming cost V 7 bases and J 5 bases, with 12 bases left between them. CDR3 in amino acids: CASTLLGDQPQHF. The CDR3 region has the DNA TGCGCCAGCACATTACTCGGGGATCAGCCCCAGCATTTT.

The chain joins TRBV10-3 to TRBJ2-3; 9 bases line up with TRBD2. Trimming took 6 bases from V and 5 from J; bases not matched to a gene: 9. CDR1 is ENHRY and CDR2 is SYGVKD in the germline V gene. The CDR3 totals 15 residues. As DNA, the CDR3 is TGTGCCATCAGGGGGACTAGCCTTGGGGAAGATACGCAGTATTTT. This translates into CAIRGTSLGEDTQYF.

V is TRBV18 and J is TRBJ2-2; D perhaps matches TRBD1 (5 bases). Germline V gives CDR1 KGHSH, CDR2 LQKENI. V lost 4 bases and J 1 base, leaving 13 bases between the germline ends. The CDR3 runs 16 residues. The chain's CDR3 is CASSRGQAGNTGELFF. The DNA of the CDR3 is TGTGCCAGCTCACGCGGACAAGCTGGGAACACCGGGGAGCTGTTTTTT.

V is TRBV6-1 and J is TRBJ1-2; a possible D gene is TRBD1 (6 bases). The CDR3 spans 14 residues. CDR1 and CDR2 from the germline V gene are MNHNS and SASEGT. V shed 4 bases and J shed 4 bases, with 13 bases lying between them. The DNA for the CDR3 is TGTGCCAGCAGTGGGGAGGGGGGTCCCTATGGCTACACCTTC. Encoded protein: CASSGEGGPYGYTF.

The CDR3 here is CASSSNQYRREAFF. Written as DNA, the CDR3 is TGTGCCAGCAGCTCGAACCAATACAGGCGTGAAGCTTTCTTT. The rearrangement uses TRBV7-8 and TRBJ1-1, with a weak D call TRBD1 (5 bases). V lost 4 bases and J 7 bases, leaving 16 bases between the germline ends. CDR3 length: 14 residues. Germline CDR1 is SGHVS and CDR2 is FQNEAQ. Using reference TRBV7-8 and TRBJ1-1 for the parts outside the CDR3, the full variable domain is GAGVSQSPRYKVAKRGQDVALRCDPISGHVSLFWYQQALGQGPEFLTYFQNEAQLDKSGLPSDRFFAERPEGSVSTLKIQRTQQEDSAVYLCASSSNQYRREAFFGQGTRLTVV.

The chain uses TRBV6-5 and TRBJ1-2, with TRBD1 matching 8 bases. Germline CDR1 MNHEY, CDR2 SVGAGI. Germline trimming cut 6 bases from V and 7 bases from J; bases unmatched to any gene: 10. There are 14 residues in the CDR3. CDR3 amino acids: CASRFGDRLRGYTF. The DNA of the CDR3 is TGTGCCAGCAGGTTCGGGGACAGGTTACGTGGCTACACCTTC.

The rearrangement links TRBV21-1 to TRBJ2-2; TRBD2 is taken as the D call from the table, unchecked against the DNA. TRBV21-1 is a known pseudogene. The length of the CDR3 is 18 residues. CDR3 sequence: CASIQVSFSGGRTGELFF. The CDR3 nucleotides are TGTGCCAGCATCCAGGTAAGTTTTTCGGGGGGCCGTACCGGGGAGCTGTTTTTT.

The chain links TRBV30 to TRBJ2-1; D unresolved. The CDR3 loop spans 12 amino acids. The germline V gene has CDR1 GTSNPN and CDR2 SVGIG (reference sequence). Trimming shortened V by 0 bases and J by 6 bases, and 6 bases separated the two germline ends. CDR3 in DNA: TGTGCCTGGAGTGTACTGTTCAATGAGCAGTTCTTC. Its protein is CAWSVLFNEQFF.

CDR3 protein: CASSALGTSAYNEQFF. The CDR3 bases are TGCGCCAGCAGCGCCCTAGGGACTAGCGCCTACAATGAGCAGTTCTTC. The chain is built from TRBV5-1 and TRBJ2-1; TRBD2 aligns across 10 bases. Germline V gene lookup returns CDR1 SGHRS and CDR2 YFSETQ. The CDR3 is 16 residues long. Germline trimming cut 4 bases from V and 2 bases from J; bases unmatched to any gene: 6.

V gene TRBV6-6 combines with J gene TRBJ1-4; unclear D gene. Germline CDR1 MNHNY, CDR2 SVGAGI (reference sequence). The CDR3 has 15 amino acids. V was pared by 6 bases and J by 0 bases, with 11 bases between. The CDR3 coding sequence is TGTGCCAGCAGCAAAGAGGTTGCAACTAATGAAAAACTGTTTTTT. Residues: CASSKEVATNEKLFF.

V gene TRBV7-9 combines with J gene TRBJ1-6; D not resolved. CDR3 size: 11 residues. CDR1 is SEHNR, CDR2 FQNEAQ, per germline (reference sequence). Deletions cut 5 bases from V and 7 bases from J, with 3 bases between. CDR3 residues: CASSQNSPLHF. The DNA of the CDR3 is TGTGCCAGCAGCCAGAATTCACCCCTCCACTTT.

This clone was observed once. This chain uses TRBV28 with TRBJ1-2; TRBD1 might be the D (5 bases). Germline CDR1 and CDR2: MDHEN and SYDVKM. With 2 bases removed from V and 8 bases from J, the gap between germline ends came to 18 bases. The CDR3 is 15 amino acids. The CDR3 bases are TGTGCCAGCAGTTTAATCGGGGCAGGCGTCGGAGGCTACACCTTC. Translation gives CASSLIGAGVGGYTF.

The rearrangement joins TRBV6-4 to TRBJ2-1; no definite D call. The CDR3 spans 13 residues. Germline V gives CDR1 MRHNA, CDR2 SNTAGT. Trimming took 11 bases from V and 0 from J, leaving 11 bases between them. The CDR3 loop reads CALEAPSYNEQFF. The CDR3 DNA reads TGTGCCTTAGAGGCTCCCTCCTACAATGAGCAGTTCTTC.

The chain couples TRBV6-5 to TRBJ2-5; D is undetermined. The V gene lost 11 bases and the J gene lost 1 base, with 11 bases spanning the gap. CDR3 length: 12 residues. CDR1 is MNHEY, CDR2 SVGAGI, per germline. The CDR3 sequence is CAYDRIQETQYF. The CDR3 nucleotides are TGTGCCTATGACCGGATCCAAGAGACCCAGTACTTC.